The clone carrying this T cell receptor (beta chain) appeared a few times. Its specificity is unknown. This record belongs to a study of identical twins. Study-wide points: It was cross-sectional statistical analysis, not following the same donors, that the conclusions relied on. Models underpredicted monozygotic twin sharing of out-of-frame TCR alpha. Clonotypes of the beta chain that were abundant in cord blood carried fewer insertions (memory repertoires showed none).

The CDR3 is 14 residues long. Trimming cost V 5 bases and J 5 bases; bases outside gene matches: 7. CDR1 is MNHNS, CDR2 SASEGT, per germline. cDNA molecules carried unique molecular identifiers, and template switching added a universal primer site. TCRdb fed the 5' RACE reads into MiXCR, producing one record per CDR3 protein. The data contain 140,000 to 150,000 distinct CDR3 sequences, under 4.5% of them singletons. The rearrangement links TRBV6-1 to TRBJ2-5; 8 bases agree with TRBD1. This clonotype was sampled from a man younger than 35 in good health. The sample was memory T cells sorted from blood. This CDR3 reads CASSRGQGIETQYF. The CDR3 nucleotides read TGTGCCAGCAGTCGAGGACAGGGTATCGAGACCCAGTACTTC.